Listed here are 20 T cell receptor beta chains from one sample, sequenced in a study of T cell responses to AZD1222 COVID-19 vaccine. TCRdb's copy holds only in-frame clones and misses some; the assay was immunoSEQ multiplex PCR. The data hold under 150,000 clones, with approximately 89% observed a single time. The source was peripheral blood, collected on day 0 of AZD1222 vaccination. The origin of the receptors is an adult in good health.

The J gene is TRBJ2-7, the V gene TRBV24-1; 7 positions match TRBD2. CDR1 and CDR2 from the germline V gene are KGHDR and SFDVKD. Trimming removed 5 bases from V and 4 bases from J; junction bases left unmatched: 4. The CDR3 has 13 residues. CDR3 DNA sequence: TGTGCCACCAGTGCTAGCGGAGGTTACGAGCAGTACTTC. Its protein is CATSASGGYEQYF.

The genes are TRBV5-4 and TRBJ1-2, with D possibly being TRBD1 (5 bases). CDR1 SGHNT and CDR2 YYREEE come from the germline V gene (reference sequence). The CDR3 contains 15 residues. The ends were cut back, 0 bases at V and 3 bases at J, with 12 bases in the middle. Written as DNA, the CDR3 is TGTGCCAGCAGCTTGGCCTCGACAGCCTACTATGGCTACACCTTC. This sequence encodes CASSLASTAYYGYTF.

The chain couples TRBV7-9 to TRBJ2-2; D gene uncertain. Germline V CDR1 and CDR2: SEHNR, FQNEAQ (reference sequence). Trimming took off 10 bases at V and 8 bases at J, with 8 bases between the two ends. This CDR3 comprises 10 residues. The chain's CDR3 is CAIRRGELFF. The CDR3 DNA reads as TGTGCCATTCGCCGGGGGGAGCTGTTTTTT. Looking up the rest from reference TRBV7-9 and TRBJ2-2 gives the full variable domain: DTGVSQNPRHKITKRGQNVTFRCDPISEHNRLYWYRQTLGQGPEFLTYFQNEAQLEKSRLLSDRFSAERPKGSFSTLEIQRTEQGDSAMYLCAIRRGELFFGEGSRLTVL.

The chain joins TRBV7-2 to TRBJ2-7; 7 nucleotides match TRBD1. The length of the CDR3 is 14 residues. Germline V gene lookup returns CDR1 SGHTA and CDR2 FQGNSA. V shed 5 bases and J 4 bases; nucleotides not matched to a gene: 8. For the CDR3, the DNA is TGTGCCAGCAGCCACGGGACAGACATTTACGAGCAGTACTTC. Protein: CASSHGTDIYEQYF.

The V and J genes are TRBV7-6 and TRBJ2-2; 7 positions match TRBD2. The CDR3 loop spans 16 amino acids. V lost 1 base, J lost 3 bases, and 5 bases stayed unmatched. The germline V gene encodes CDR1 SGHVS and CDR2 FNYEAQ. CDR3 in amino acids: CASSLVLAEYTGELFF. The DNA for the CDR3 is TGTGCCAGCAGCTTAGTCCTAGCGGAATACACCGGGGAGCTGTTTTTT.

The chain joins TRBV18 to TRBJ2-2; D is ambiguous. The germline CDR1 and CDR2 sequences are KGHSH and LQKENI. V was shortened by 0 bases and J by 8 bases, with 4 bases between the two germline ends. This CDR3 is built from 12 residues. CDR3 sequence: CASSPPSGELFF. CDR3 sequence (DNA): TGTGCCAGCTCACCACCGTCGGGGGAGCTGTTTTTT. The variable domain in full, completed from reference TRBV18 and TRBJ2-2, reads NAGVMQNPRHLVRRRGQEARLRCSPMKGHSHVYWYRQLPEEGLKFMVYLQKENIIDESGMPKERFSAEFPKEGPSILRIQQVVRGDSAAYFCASSPPSGELFFGEGSRLTVL.

The chain carries TRBV5-1 and TRBJ1-6; perhaps TRBD1 as D (6 bases). The V end was cut by 4 bases, the J end by 0 bases, with 11 bases between. Germline V gene data show CDR1 as SGHRS and CDR2 as YFSETQ. This CDR3 contains 16 residues. The CDR3 region is CASSIRGSSYNSPLHF. DNA of the CDR3: TGCGCCAGCAGCATAAGGGGGAGCTCCTATAATTCACCCCTCCACTTT.

The genes are TRBV6-4 and TRBJ2-1, with D perhaps matching TRBD1 (5 bases). The CDR3 is made up of 13 amino acids. Germline V gene data show CDR1 as MRHNA and CDR2 as SNTAGT. The V end was cut by 3 bases, the J end by 9 bases, with 12 bases between. The DNA for the CDR3 is TGTGCCAGCAGTGAACAGGAGTCCAGTGAGCAGTTCTTC. This sequence encodes CASSEQESSEQFF.

CDR3 sequence (DNA): TGTGCCAGCAGCTTAGTAGGGACTAGCGGGGGGGCTCACGAGCAGTACTTC. It translates to CASSLVGTSGGAHEQYF. The chain carries TRBV7-2 and TRBJ2-7; 16 bases map to TRBD2. V gave up 1 base and J gave up 5 bases; unmatched junction bases: 5. The CDR3 sequence is 17 residues long. CDR1 and CDR2 from the germline V gene are SGHTA and FQGNSA.

This sequence joins TRBV9 and TRBJ2-1; 12 bases match TRBD2. CDR3 length: 14 amino acids. Germline V gene lookup returns CDR1 SGDLS and CDR2 YYNGEE. V shed 3 bases, J shed 7 bases, and the junction held 2 bases outside the gene matches. As DNA, the CDR3 is TGTGCCAGCAGCGAGACTAGCGGGAGTAATGAGCAGTTCTTC. Translating it yields CASSETSGSNEQFF.

The V gene is TRBV15, the J gene TRBJ1-1; D possibly corresponds to TRBD1 (6 bases). V shed 7 bases and J shed 7 bases, with 16 bases lying between them. The CDR3 is 13 amino acids. CDR1 LNHNV and CDR2 YYDKDF come from the germline V gene (reference sequence). The CDR3 here is CATKQGLPIEAFF. The CDR3 DNA follows: TGTGCCACCAAACAGGGACTACCTATTGAAGCTTTCTTT.

The chain recombines TRBV6-4 with TRBJ2-2; the D call may be TRBD1 or TRBD2 (5 bases each). The CDR3 spans 15 residues. Germline CDR1 is MRHNA and CDR2 is SNTAGT. V lost 0 bases and J lost 4, with 9 bases in between. The CDR3 region has the DNA TGTGCCAGCAGTGACTCGGCAGGGAGCACCGGGGAGCTGTTTTTT. This sequence encodes CASSDSAGSTGELFF.

This rearrangement joins TRBV10-3 to TRBJ1-3; D remains ambiguous. This CDR3 is built from 15 residues. The V and J ends lost 0 bases and 2 bases respectively, with 8 bases between them. In germline, CDR1 is ENHRY, CDR2 SYGVKD. The CDR3 coding sequence is TGTGCCATCAGTGAGTCCTGGGCAGCTGGAAACACCATATATTTT. Amino acid sequence: CAISESWAAGNTIYF.

The chain uses TRBV5-6 and TRBJ2-7; TRBD2 agrees at 7 bases. Unmatched junction bases numbered 17, after V lost 8 bases and J lost 9 bases. This CDR3 has 14 residues. Germline lookup yields CDR1 SGHDT and CDR2 YYEEEE. The chain's CDR3 is CASHSGTTLGAQYF. The CDR3 nucleotides are TGTGCCAGTCACTCCGGGACTACCTTAGGCGCGCAGTACTTC. Together with reference TRBV5-6 and TRBJ2-7, the CDR3 gives the full variable domain: DAGVTQSPTHLIKTRGQQVTLRCSPKSGHDTVSWYQQALGQGPQFIFQYYEEEERQRGNFPDRFSGHQFPNYSSELNVNALLLGDSALYLCASHSGTTLGAQYFGPGTRLTVT.

The gene calls are TRBV7-2 and TRBJ2-3; tentatively, D is TRBD2 (6 bases). Trimming pared 4 bases from V and 2 bases from J, leaving 13 bases between. This CDR3 has 15 residues. CDR1 and CDR2 (germline): SGHTA, FQGNSA. The CDR3 sequence: CASSSRRVNTDTQYF. The CDR3 DNA reads TGTGCCAGCAGCTCAAGGAGGGTCAACACAGATACGCAGTATTTT.

This chain connects TRBV7-8 to TRBJ2-5; the match to TRBD1 covers 12 bases. The junction had 11 bases not matched to a gene; V was cut back by 1 base and J by 5 bases. Germline CDR1 is SGHVS and CDR2 is FQNEAQ. This CDR3 region has 18 residues. The CDR3, as DNA: TGTGCCAGCAGCTTAGTGGTGGGACAGGGGGCCTTCGGGGAGACCCAGTACTTC. It specifies CASSLVVGQGAFGETQYF.

This chain uses TRBV5-6 with TRBJ2-7; D might be TRBD1 (5 bases). Germline CDR1 and CDR2: SGHDT and YYEEEE. This CDR3 is 16 amino acids long. V dropped 3 bases and J dropped 5 bases, with 21 bases sitting between them. Here the CDR3 reads CASSSGWVVGRHEQYF. Written as DNA, the CDR3 is TGTGCCAGCAGCTCAGGGTGGGTCGTGGGGCGACACGAGCAGTACTTC.

The rearrangement uses TRBV27 and TRBJ1-2; D might be TRBD1 (5 bases). With 6 bases removed from V and 3 bases from J, the gap between germline ends came to 14 bases. This CDR3 is 14 amino acids long. Germline CDR1 is MNHEY and CDR2 is SMNVEV (reference sequence). Written as DNA, the CDR3 is TGTGCCAGCAGGCCACTAGGGGCGGACTATGGCTACACCTTC. Residues: CASRPLGADYGYTF.

The rearrangement joins TRBV19 to TRBJ2-7; 7 bases line up with TRBD1. The CDR3 contains 13 residues. Trimming at V came to 6 bases and at J to 5 bases, leaving 7 bases not matched to a gene. CDR1 is LNHDA, CDR2 SQIVND, per germline (reference sequence). CDR3 residues: CASRADRVHEQYF. In DNA form, the CDR3 reads TGTGCCAGTAGGGCCGACAGGGTCCACGAGCAGTACTTC.

For this clone: The same CDR3 also results from other DNA sequences found in this sample. The J gene is TRBJ1-2, the V gene TRBV28; D gene ambiguous. The germline V and J ends were trimmed by 6 bases and 0 bases, with 8 bases remaining between them. The V gene's germline CDR1 is MDHEN and CDR2 SYDVKM. The CDR3 sequence is 13 residues long. CDR3 in amino acids: CASSPGTNYGYTF. CDR3 nucleotides: TGTGCCAGCAGCCCCGGGACTAACTATGGCTACACCTTC.